Sequencing of this T cell receptor (beta chain) was carried out in a study of neoadjuvant nivolumab and ipilimumab in lung cancer. Only in-frame clones appear in the TCRdb table, and some are missing; sequencing was by immunoSEQ multiplex PCR. The table lists tens of thousands of clones, about nine tenths of them singletons. About this clone itself: As yet, its antigen is unknown.

General study points: TCR clonality did not significantly correlate with pathologic tumor regression. Only two of four nivolumab-treated tumors gained richness and clonality by surgery. Pretherapy blood TCR richness correlated positively with resected tumor richness. Only a small number of samples underwent TCR sequencing.

This CDR3 is built from 14 residues. CDR1 is SGHRS, CDR2 YFSETQ, per germline. V lost 2 bases and J 9 bases, leaving 15 bases between the germline ends. This specimen consisted of peripheral blood, obtained after neoadjuvant nivolumab, alone or with ipilimumab, at or shortly before surgery. The V call is TRBV5-1, the J call TRBJ2-1, with D possibly TRBD2 on 7 matching bases. This clonotype originated in an adult with non-small cell lung cancer. The CDR3 spells CASSFKRGGGEQFF. In DNA, the CDR3 is TGCGCCAGCAGCTTTAAAAGAGGGGGGGGTGAGCAGTTCTTC. Together with reference TRBV5-1 and TRBJ2-1, the CDR3 gives the full variable domain: KAGVTQTPRYLIKTRGQQVTLSCSPISGHRSVSWYQQTPGQGLQFLFEYFSETQRNKGNFPGRFSGRQFSNSRSEMNVSTLELGDSALYLCASSFKRGGGEQFFGPGTRLTVL.